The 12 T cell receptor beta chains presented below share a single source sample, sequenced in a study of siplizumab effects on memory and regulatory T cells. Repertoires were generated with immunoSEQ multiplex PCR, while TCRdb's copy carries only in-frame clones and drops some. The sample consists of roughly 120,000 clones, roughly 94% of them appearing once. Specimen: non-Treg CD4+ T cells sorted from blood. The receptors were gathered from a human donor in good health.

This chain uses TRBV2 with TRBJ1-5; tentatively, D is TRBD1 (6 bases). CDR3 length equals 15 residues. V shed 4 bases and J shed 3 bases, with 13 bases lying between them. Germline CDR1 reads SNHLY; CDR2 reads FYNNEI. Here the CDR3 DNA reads TGTGCCAGCAGTGCAGGGGAGGCGAACAATCAGCCCCAGCATTTT. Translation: CASSAGEANNQPQHF.

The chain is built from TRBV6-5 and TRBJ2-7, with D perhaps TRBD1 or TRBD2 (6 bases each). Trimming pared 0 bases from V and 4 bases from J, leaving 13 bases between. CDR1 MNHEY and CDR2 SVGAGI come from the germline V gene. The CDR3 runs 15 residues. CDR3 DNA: TGTGCCAGCAGTTACTCAGACGGGGGCGCGTACGAGCAGTACTTC. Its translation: CASSYSDGGAYEQYF.

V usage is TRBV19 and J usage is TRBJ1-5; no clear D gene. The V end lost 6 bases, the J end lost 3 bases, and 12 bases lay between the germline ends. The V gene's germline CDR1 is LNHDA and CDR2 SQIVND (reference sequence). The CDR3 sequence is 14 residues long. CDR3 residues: CASSLNSINQPQHF. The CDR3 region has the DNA TGTGCCAGTAGCCTGAACAGTATCAATCAGCCCCAGCATTTT.

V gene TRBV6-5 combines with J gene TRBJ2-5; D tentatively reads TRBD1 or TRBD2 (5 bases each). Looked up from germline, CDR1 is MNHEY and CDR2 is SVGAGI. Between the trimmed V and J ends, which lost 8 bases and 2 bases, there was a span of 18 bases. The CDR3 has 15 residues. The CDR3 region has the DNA TGTGCCAGCTCGGCCCCCCGGGGCGCACAAGAGACCCAGTACTTC. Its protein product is CASSAPRGAQETQYF.

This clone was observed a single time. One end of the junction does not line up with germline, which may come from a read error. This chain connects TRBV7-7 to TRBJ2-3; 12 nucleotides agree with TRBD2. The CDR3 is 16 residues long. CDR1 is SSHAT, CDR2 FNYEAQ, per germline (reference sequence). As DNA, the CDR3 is TGTGCTAGCAGCAGAGGACTAGCGGGACTAACAGATACGCAGTATTTT. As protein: CASSRGLAGLTDTQYF. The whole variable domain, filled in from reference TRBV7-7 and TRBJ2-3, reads GAGVSQSPRYKVTKRGQDVTLRCDPISSHATLYWYQQALGQGPEFLTYFNYEAQPDKSGLPSDRFSAERPEGSISTLTIQRTEQRDSAMYRCASSRGLAGLTDTQYFGPGTRLTVL.

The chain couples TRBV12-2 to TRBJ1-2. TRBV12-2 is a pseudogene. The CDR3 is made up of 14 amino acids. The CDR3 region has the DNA TGTGCAAGTCGCTTAGGTGCGGCGAACTATGGCTACACCTTC. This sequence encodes CASRLGAANYGYTF.

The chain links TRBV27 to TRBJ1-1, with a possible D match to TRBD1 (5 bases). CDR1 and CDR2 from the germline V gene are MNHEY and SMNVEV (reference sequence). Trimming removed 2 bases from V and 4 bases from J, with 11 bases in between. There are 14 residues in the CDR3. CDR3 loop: CASSLRLGVTEAFF. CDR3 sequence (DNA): TGTGCCAGCAGTTTAAGATTGGGGGTCACTGAAGCTTTCTTT.

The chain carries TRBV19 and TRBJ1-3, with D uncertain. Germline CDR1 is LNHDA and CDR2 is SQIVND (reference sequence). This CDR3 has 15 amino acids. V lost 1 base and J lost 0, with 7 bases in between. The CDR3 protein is CASSIGRRSGNTIYF. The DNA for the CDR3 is TGTGCCAGTAGTATAGGGAGGCGCTCTGGAAACACCATATATTTT.

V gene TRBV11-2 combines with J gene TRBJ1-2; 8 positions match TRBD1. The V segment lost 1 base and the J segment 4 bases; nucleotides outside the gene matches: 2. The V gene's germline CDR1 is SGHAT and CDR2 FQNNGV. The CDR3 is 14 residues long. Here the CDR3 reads CASSLATGVYGYTF. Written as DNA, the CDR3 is TGTGCCAGCAGCTTAGCGACAGGGGTCTATGGCTACACCTTC.

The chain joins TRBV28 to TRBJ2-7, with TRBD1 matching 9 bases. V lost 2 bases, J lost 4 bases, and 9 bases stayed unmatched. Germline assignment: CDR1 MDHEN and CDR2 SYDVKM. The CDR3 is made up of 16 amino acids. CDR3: CASSLTGTGKGYEQYF. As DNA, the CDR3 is TGTGCCAGCAGTTTAACTGGGACAGGGAAAGGTTACGAGCAGTACTTC.

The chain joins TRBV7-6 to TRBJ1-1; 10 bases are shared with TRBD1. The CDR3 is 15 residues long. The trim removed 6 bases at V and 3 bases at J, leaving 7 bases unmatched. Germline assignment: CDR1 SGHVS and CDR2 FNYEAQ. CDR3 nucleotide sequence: TGTGCCAGCAGTCAGACAGGGGGCGCCTACACTGAAGCTTTCTTT. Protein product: CASSQTGGAYTEAFF.

In nucleotides, the CDR3 is TGTGCCAGCAGCCCCGGCCTTGGACGTATTCTAAGCTCCTACAATGAGCAGTTCTTC. Its protein product is CASSPGLGRILSSYNEQFF. The V gene is TRBV9, the J gene TRBJ2-1, with no clear D. CDR3 length equals 19 residues. The germline V gene has CDR1 SGDLS and CDR2 YYNGEE. Trimming stripped 4 bases from V and 0 bases from J, with 23 bases between.